The T cell receptor beta chain under discussion was sequenced for a study of cytomegalovirus exposure and HLA in healthy donors. General study results and limits: Diagnosis of cytomegalovirus status made by the classifier reportedly showed high specificity and sensitivity.

Profiling relied on immunoSEQ multiplex PCR, and the TCRdb table lists in-frame clones only, not all of them. The table has fewer than 300,000 clones, roughly 90% seen once. A word on this clone: Its antigen remains unidentified.

V lost 4 bases to trimming and J lost 2 bases; unmatched junction nucleotides: 1. The CDR3 is made up of 13 amino acids. Per the germline V gene, CDR1 is MNHEY and CDR2 is SVGAGI. This rearrangement joins TRBV6-5 to TRBJ2-5; the match to TRBD1 covers 7 bases. The material sequenced was PBMCs. This clonotype was sampled from a woman under 30 in good health and CMV-seronegative. The CDR3 DNA sequence: TGTGCCAGCAGTTGGACAGGTCAAGAGACCCAGTACTTC. The encoded protein is CASSWTGQETQYF.